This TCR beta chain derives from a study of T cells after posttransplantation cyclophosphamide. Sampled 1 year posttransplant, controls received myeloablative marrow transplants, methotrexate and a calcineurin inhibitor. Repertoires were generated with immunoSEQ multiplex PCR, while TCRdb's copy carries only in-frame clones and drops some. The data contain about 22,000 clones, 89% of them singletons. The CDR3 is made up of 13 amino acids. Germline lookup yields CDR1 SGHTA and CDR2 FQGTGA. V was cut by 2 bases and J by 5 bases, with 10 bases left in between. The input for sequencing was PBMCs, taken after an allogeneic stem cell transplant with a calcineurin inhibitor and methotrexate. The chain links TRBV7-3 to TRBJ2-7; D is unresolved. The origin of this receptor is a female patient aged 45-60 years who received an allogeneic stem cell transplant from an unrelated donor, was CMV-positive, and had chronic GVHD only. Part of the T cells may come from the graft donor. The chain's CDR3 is CASSLLPFDEQYF. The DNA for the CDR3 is TGTGCCAGCAGCTTACTTCCGTTTGACGAGCAGTACTTC.